The entry below describes one T cell receptor (beta chain). These data originate in a study of blood T cell repertoires in COVID-19. Study processing details: By means of reference gene primer amplification, nucleated cell counts were estimated. The method was immunoSEQ multiplex PCR; TCRdb's version includes in-frame clones alone and lacks a portion of them. That table supplies the V and J calls and clone size; D and trimming were determined from the DNA. Found here are roughly 300,000 clones, 87% of them singletons; the top ten hold approximately 5.3%. Recruits, aged about 18 to 100 years, lived in about two dozen US areas. Recovery among Cohort 3 donors was established by two negative PCRs, clearance, or symptom resolution. Sample: PBMCs or T cells enriched from blood (not recorded which). The origin of this receptor is a woman aged 25 to 39 who had recovered from COVID-19.

CDR3 nucleotide sequence: TGTGCCAGCAGCCCAGGGGTCGAATACGAGCAGTACTTC. Translated: CASSPGVEYEQYF. The chain combines TRBV7-9 with TRBJ2-7; possibly TRBD1 for D (6 bases). Germline V gene sequence: CDR1 SEHNR, CDR2 FQNEAQ (reference sequence). The ends were cut back, 5 bases at V and 4 bases at J, with 12 bases in the middle. This CDR3 has 13 amino acids.